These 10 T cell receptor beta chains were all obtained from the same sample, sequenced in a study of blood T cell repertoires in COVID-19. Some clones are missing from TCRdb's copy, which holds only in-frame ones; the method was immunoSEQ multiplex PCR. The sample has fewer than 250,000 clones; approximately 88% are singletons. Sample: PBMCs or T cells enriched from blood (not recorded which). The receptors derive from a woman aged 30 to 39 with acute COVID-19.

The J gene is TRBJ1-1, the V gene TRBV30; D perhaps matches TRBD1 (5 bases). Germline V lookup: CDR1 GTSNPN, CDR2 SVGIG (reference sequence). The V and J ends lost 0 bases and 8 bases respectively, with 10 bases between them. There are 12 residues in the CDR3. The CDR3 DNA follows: TGTGCCTGGAGTGTGTACGCAGGGGAAGCTTTCTTT. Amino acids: CAWSVYAGEAFF.

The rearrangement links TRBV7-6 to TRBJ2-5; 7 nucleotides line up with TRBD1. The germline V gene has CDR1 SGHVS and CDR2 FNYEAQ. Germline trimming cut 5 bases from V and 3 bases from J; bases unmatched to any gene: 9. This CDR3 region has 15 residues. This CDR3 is CASSARPTGEETQYF. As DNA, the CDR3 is TGTGCCAGCAGCGCTCGTCCTACAGGGGAAGAGACCCAGTACTTC.

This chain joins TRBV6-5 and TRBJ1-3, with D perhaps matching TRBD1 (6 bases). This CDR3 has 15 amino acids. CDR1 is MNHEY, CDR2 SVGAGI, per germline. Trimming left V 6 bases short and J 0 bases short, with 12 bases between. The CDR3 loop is CASRSDRFSGNTIYF. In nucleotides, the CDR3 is TGTGCCAGCAGATCCGACAGGTTCTCTGGAAACACCATATATTTT.

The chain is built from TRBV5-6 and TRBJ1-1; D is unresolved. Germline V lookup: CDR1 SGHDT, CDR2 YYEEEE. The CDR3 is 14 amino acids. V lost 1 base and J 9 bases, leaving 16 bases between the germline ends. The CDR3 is CASSLYRLERKAFF. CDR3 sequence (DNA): TGTGCCAGCAGCTTGTATCGTCTTGAGCGGAAAGCTTTCTTT.

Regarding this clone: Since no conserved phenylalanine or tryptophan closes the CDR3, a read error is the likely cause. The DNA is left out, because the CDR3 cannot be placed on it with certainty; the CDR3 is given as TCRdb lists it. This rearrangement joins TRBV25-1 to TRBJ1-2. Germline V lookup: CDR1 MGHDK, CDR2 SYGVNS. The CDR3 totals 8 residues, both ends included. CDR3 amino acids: CASLREAV.

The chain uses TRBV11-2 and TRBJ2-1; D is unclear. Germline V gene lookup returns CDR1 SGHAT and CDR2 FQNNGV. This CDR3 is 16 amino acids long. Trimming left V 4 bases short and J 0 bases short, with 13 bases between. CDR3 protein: CASSSHPAGSYNEQFF. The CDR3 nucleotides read TGTGCCAGCAGCTCCCACCCTGCCGGCTCCTACAATGAGCAGTTCTTC.

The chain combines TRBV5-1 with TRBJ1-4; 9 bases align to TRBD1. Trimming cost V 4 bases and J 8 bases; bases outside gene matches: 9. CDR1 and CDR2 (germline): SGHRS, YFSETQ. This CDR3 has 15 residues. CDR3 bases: TGCGCCAGCAGCGCCCTACAGGGGGCGGAGGAAAAACTGTTTTTT. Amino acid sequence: CASSALQGAEEKLFF.

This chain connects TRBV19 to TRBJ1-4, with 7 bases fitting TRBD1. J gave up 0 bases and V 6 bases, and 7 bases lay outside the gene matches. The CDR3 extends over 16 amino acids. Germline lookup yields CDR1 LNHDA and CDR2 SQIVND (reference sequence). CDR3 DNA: TGTGCCAGTAGGACGGACAGGACTACAACTAATGAAAAACTGTTTTTT. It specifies CASRTDRTTTNEKLFF.

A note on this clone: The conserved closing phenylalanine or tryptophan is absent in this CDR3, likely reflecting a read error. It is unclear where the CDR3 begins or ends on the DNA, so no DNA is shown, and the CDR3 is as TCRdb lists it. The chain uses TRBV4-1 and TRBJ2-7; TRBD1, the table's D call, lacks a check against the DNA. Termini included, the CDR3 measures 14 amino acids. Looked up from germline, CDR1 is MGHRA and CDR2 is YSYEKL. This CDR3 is CASSQEGLSHPPVL.

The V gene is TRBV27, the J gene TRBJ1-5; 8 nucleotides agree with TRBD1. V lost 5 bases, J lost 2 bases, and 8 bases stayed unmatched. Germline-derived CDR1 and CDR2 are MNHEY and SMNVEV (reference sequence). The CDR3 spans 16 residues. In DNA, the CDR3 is TGTGCCAGCAGTGGACAGGGCCAACTCCGCAATCAGCCCCAGCATTTT. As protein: CASSGQGQLRNQPQHF.